This TCR beta chain was captured by sequencing in a study of cytomegalovirus exposure and HLA in healthy donors. To note about this clone: A junction end diverges from the germline sequence, so it may reflect a read error.

With 60 Vbeta and 13 Jbeta primers, the PCR was carried out. Repertoires were generated with immunoSEQ multiplex PCR, while TCRdb's copy carries only in-frame clones and drops some. The table records about 190,000 clones, about 69% of them present only once. CDR3 length: 13 residues. Per the germline V gene, CDR1 is SGHTA and CDR2 is FQGNSA. The sequence came from a man aged 25-45 years in good health and CMV-seropositive. The source material was PBMCs. V gene TRBV7-2 combines with J gene TRBJ1-2; D is ambiguous. In nucleotides, the CDR3 is TGTGCCAGCAACTTAGCAGCAAACTATGGCTACACCTTC. Translating gives CASNLAANYGYTF.